The 9 T cell receptor beta chains below all came from one sample that was sequenced in a study of T cells in Graves' hyperthyroidism and ophthalmopathy (dated by TCRdb to between 2019 and 2020). The library was produced with multiplex PCR. TCRdb records Illumina HiSeq 2000 as the sequencer. The TCR beta CDR3 regions were amplified from RNA transcripts. The first round of RT-PCR for the TCR CDR3 was performed with the HTBI primer set and the Qiagen OneStep RT-PCR kit. TCRdb passed the public sequencing reads through fastp at Q25 and MiXCR, retaining productive beta sequences. CDR3 protein duplicates are merged, each entry listing the most common genes and DNA. For this sample the table gives 600,000 to 850,000 distinct CDR3 sequences, of which roughly a sixth were detected only once. The ten largest make up around 15% of the sample. The sequenced material came from blood. These TCRs come from a woman between 45 and 60 years old with Graves' hyperthyroidism that later progressed to Graves' ophthalmopathy.

The chain is built from TRBV12-3 or TRBV12-4 and TRBJ1-4; D gene ambiguous. Trimming cost V 1 base and J 8 bases, with 8 bases left between them. The CDR3 contains 13 residues. Here the CDR3 DNA reads TGTGCCAGCAGTTTAGTGCTACAGGAAAAACTGTTTTTT. Its translation: CASSLVLQEKLFF.

This clonotype appeared many times. This chain connects TRBV20-1 to TRBJ1-1; a possible D gene is TRBD1 (5 bases). Trimming left V 4 bases short and J 1 base short, with 16 bases between. Germline V gene sequence: CDR1 DFQATT, CDR2 SNEGSKA (reference sequence). This CDR3 has 15 amino acids. This chain's CDR3 is CSATSLTDRNTEAFF. The DNA for the CDR3 is TGCAGTGCTACATCATTAACCGACAGGAACACTGAAGCTTTCTTT.

This clonotype was detected many times. V is TRBV11-2 and J is TRBJ1-1; possibly TRBD1 for D (5 bases). The germline gives CDR1 SGHAT, CDR2 FQNNGV. V was shortened by 2 bases and J by 0 bases, with 13 bases between the two germline ends. The length of the CDR3 is 16 residues. The CDR3 nucleotides read TGTGCCAGCAGCTTAAGTTCAGGGCTAGTGAACACTGAAGCTTTCTTT. It encodes CASSLSSGLVNTEAFF.

The table lists this clonotype with a few counts. The rearrangement uses TRBV14 and TRBJ2-3; D gene uncertain. With 0 bases removed from V and 8 bases from J, the gap between germline ends came to 6 bases. CDR1 and CDR2 (germline): SGHDN, FVKESK. The CDR3 is made up of 12 amino acids. CDR3 sequence: CASSQDLLTQYF. Written as DNA, the CDR3 is TGTGCCAGCAGCCAAGATCTCCTTACGCAGTATTTT.

The chain joins TRBV5-1 to TRBJ1-2, with 8 bases identical to TRBD1. The ends lost 0 bases at V and 5 bases at J; junction bases unmatched: 6. Germline V gives CDR1 SGHRS, CDR2 YFSETQ. There are 15 residues in the CDR3. CDR3 sequence: CASSLAGQGEYGYTF. DNA of the CDR3: TGCGCCAGCAGCTTGGCCGGACAGGGAGAGTATGGCTACACCTTC.

There are a few counts of this clonotype. The V and J genes are TRBV27 and TRBJ1-5; TRBD1 is a possible D gene (6 bases). Germline V gene sequence: CDR1 MNHEY, CDR2 SMNVEV (reference sequence). This CDR3 has 17 residues. The V end was cut by 6 bases, the J end by 0 bases, with 18 bases between. As DNA, the CDR3 is TGTGCCAGCAGCATGGGAGGGGGTCGATATAGCAATCAGCCCCAGCATTTT. Residues: CASSMGGGRYSNQPQHF.

Many counts were recorded for this clonotype. The CDR3 nucleotides read TGTGCCAGCAGCCCTTCCCGACAGGACCACGAGCAGTACTTC. This translates into CASSPSRQDHEQYF. The chain employs TRBV13 and TRBJ2-7; perhaps TRBD1 as D (6 bases). The CDR3 spans 14 residues. Germline values: CDR1 PRHDT, CDR2 FYEKMQ (reference sequence). V was trimmed by 5 bases and J by 5 bases, leaving 16 bases between them.

V gene TRBV29-1 combines with J gene TRBJ1-1; 8 bases match TRBD1. The CDR3 runs to 15 residues. The J segment lost 4 bases and the V segment lost 4 bases, leaving 11 bases of the junction unmatched. CDR1 is SQVTM, CDR2 ANQGSEA, per germline. The CDR3 DNA reads as TGCAGCGTTGGGGAGACAGGGGCCCGGGCCACTGAAGCTTTCTTT. It codes for CSVGETGARATEAFF.

The chain employs TRBV25-1 and TRBJ2-5; TRBD1 matches 11 bases. The CDR3 is 14 residues long. Trimming removed 5 bases from V and 5 bases from J; junction bases left unmatched: 4. Germline V gene sequence: CDR1 MGHDK, CDR2 SYGVNS. CDR3 loop: CASSSGQGAETQYF. Here the CDR3 DNA reads TGTGCCAGCAGTAGTGGACAGGGGGCCGAGACCCAGTACTTC.